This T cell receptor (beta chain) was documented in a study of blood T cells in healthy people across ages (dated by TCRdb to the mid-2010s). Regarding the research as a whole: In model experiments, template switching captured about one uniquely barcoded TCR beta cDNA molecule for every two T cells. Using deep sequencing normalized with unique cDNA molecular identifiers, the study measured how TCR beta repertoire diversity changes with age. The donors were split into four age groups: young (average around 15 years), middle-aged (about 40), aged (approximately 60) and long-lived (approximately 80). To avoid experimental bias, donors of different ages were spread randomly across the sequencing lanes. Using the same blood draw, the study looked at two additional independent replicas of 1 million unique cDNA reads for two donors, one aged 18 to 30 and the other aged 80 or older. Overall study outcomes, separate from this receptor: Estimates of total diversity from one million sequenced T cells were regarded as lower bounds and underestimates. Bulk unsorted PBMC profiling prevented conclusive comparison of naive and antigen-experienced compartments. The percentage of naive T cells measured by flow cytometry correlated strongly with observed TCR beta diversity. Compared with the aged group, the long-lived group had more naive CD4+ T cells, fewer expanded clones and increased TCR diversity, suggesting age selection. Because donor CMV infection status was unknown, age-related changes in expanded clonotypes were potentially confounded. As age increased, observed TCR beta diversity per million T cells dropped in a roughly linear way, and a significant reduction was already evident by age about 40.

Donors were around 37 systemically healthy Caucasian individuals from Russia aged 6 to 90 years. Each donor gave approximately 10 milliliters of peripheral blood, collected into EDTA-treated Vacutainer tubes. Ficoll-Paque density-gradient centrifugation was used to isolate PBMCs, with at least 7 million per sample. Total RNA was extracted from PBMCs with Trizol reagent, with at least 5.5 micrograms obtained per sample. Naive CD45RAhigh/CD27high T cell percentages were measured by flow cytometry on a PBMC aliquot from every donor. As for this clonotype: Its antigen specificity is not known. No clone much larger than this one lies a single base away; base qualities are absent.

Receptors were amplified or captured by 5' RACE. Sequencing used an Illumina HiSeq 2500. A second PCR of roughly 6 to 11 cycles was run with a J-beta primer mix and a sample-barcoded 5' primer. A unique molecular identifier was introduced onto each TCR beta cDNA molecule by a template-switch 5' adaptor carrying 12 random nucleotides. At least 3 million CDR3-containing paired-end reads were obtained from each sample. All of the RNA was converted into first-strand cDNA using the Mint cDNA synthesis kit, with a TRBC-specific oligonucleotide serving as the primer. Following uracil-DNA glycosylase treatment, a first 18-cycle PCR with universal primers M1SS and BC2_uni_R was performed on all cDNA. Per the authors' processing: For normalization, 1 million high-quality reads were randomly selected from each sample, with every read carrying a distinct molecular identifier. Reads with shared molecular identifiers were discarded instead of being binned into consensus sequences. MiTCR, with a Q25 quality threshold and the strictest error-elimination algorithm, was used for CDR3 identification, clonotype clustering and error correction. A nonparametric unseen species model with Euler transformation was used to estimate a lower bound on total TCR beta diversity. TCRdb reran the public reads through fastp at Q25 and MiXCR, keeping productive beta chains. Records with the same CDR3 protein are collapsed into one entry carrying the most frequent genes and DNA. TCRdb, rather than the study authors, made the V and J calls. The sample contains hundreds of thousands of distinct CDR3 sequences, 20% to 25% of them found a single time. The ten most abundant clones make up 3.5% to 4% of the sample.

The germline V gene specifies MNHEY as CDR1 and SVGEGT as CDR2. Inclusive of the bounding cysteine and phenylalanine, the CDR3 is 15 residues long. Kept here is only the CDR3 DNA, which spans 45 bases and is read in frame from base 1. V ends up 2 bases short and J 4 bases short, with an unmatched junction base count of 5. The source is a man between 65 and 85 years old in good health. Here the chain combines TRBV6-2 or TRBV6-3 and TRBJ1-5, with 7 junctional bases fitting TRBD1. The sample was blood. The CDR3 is CASSYDRVANQPQHF. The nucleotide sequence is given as TGTGCCAGCAGTTACGACAGGGTGGCGAATCAGCCCCAGCATTTT.